This TCR beta chain was sequenced for a study of blood T cells in healthy people across ages. This clonotype was observed at least ten times. The antigen is unknown. The authors ran a second PCR of about 6 to 11 cycles using a sample-barcoded 5' primer and a J-beta primer mix. MiXCR, applied by TCRdb to the 5' RACE reads, yields one record per CDR3 protein. The sample has 1.5 million to 2 million distinct CDR3 sequences, about two fifths seen once. Per germline, CDR1 LGHNA and CDR2 YNFKEQ. V gave up 4 bases and J gave up 0 bases; unmatched junction bases: 4. This CDR3 is 16 amino acids long. Findings and caveats of the study: Total diversity from one million sequenced T cells was likely underestimated.

This chain uses TRBV4-2 with TRBJ2-3; 10 nucleotides line up with TRBD2. The sample was blood. The receptor's source is a human donor in good health. The CDR3 DNA is TGTGCCAGCAGCCCTCTAGCGGGGGTAAGCACAGATACGCAGTATTTT. Its translation: CASSPLAGVSTDTQYF.